This T cell receptor beta chain is from a study of T-cell memory formation after mild COVID-19. Study overall: Largely, TCR clusters stayed within a single donor. General study findings and limits: Later expanders leaned toward CD4+, whereas clones contracting from day 15 to 85 were balanced CD4/CD8.

V lost 1 base to trimming and J lost 8 bases, with 6 bases between them. The CDR3 contains 13 residues. TCRdb reprocessed the 5' RACE reads via MiXCR and lists one record per CDR3 protein. The sample yields 400,000 to 450,000 distinct CDR3 sequences, approximately 18% seen once. This clonotype turned up a few times. Its antigen is unidentified. Material for sequencing was PBMCs or a T cell subset sorted from them (not recorded which). V and J are TRBV12-3 or TRBV12-4 and TRBJ1-6; no clear D gene. This clonotype originated in a man in his late teens or twenties who had mild COVID-19 (a few samples of this study predate the infection). Cell type and time point are not known. The CDR3 DNA sequence: TGTGCCAGCAGTTTAGAGGCATATTCACCCCTCCACTTT. It is translated as CASSLEAYSPLHF.